Shown below are 7 T cell receptor beta chains from a single sample sequenced in a study of T cell repertoires in cytomegalovirus infection. TCRdb recomputed calls from the reads with MiXCR, one row per CDR3 protein. The data hold around 340,000 distinct CDR3 sequences, with almost 30% observed a single time. No antigen has been assigned to these receptors. The source was cultured PBMCs, collected from culture after CMV antigen stimulation. Every receptor here comes from a human donor in good health (CMV status not recorded). Some clones in this sample may be carry-over from other donors' samples.

This clonotype has more than one count but fewer than ten. This chain connects TRBV7-3 to TRBJ2-3; TRBD1 aligns across 7 bases. Germline CDR1 and CDR2: SGHTA and FQGTGA. After removal of 4 bases from V and 4 bases from J, the junction contained 8 bases not matched to a gene. The length of the CDR3 is 15 residues. The CDR3 reads CASSSGQTRADTQYF. The CDR3 DNA reads TGTGCCAGCAGCTCGGGACAGACCCGGGCAGATACGCAGTATTTT.

This clonotype has a count of ten or more. The chain combines TRBV7-2 with TRBJ2-3; no clear D. There are 13 residues in the CDR3. V was cut by 5 bases and J by 0 bases, with 6 bases left in between. Germline V gives CDR1 SGHTA, CDR2 FQGNSA. The CDR3 protein is CASSPQSTDTQYF. DNA for the CDR3: TGTGCCAGCAGCCCACAAAGCACAGATACGCAGTATTTT.

V gene TRBV20-1 combines with J gene TRBJ2-7; tentatively, D is TRBD1 (6 bases). Deletions cut 0 bases from V and 6 bases from J, with 18 bases between. This CDR3 spans 15 amino acids. The V gene's germline CDR1 is DFQATT and CDR2 SNEGSKA (reference sequence). Here the CDR3 DNA reads TGCAGTGCTAGAGAAGCAGGCCGATTAGGGGGCGAGCAGTACTTC. As protein: CSAREAGRLGGEQYF.

The chain has TRBV20-1 and TRBJ2-3; D is unresolved. Germline CDR1 reads DFQATT; CDR2 reads SNEGSKA (reference sequence). V was pared by 0 bases and J by 10 bases, with 23 bases between. The CDR3 is made up of 16 amino acids. CDR3 protein: CSARDLAGRLLMSQYF. CDR3 coding DNA: TGCAGTGCTAGAGATCTTGCTGGTCGACTTCTTATGTCGCAGTATTTT.

In its sample, this clonotype was seen a few times. The chain recombines TRBV24-1 with TRBJ1-4, with TRBD1 matching 10 bases. The CDR3 is 15 residues long. Unmatched junction bases numbered 9, after V lost 9 bases and J lost 6 bases. Germline values: CDR1 KGHDR, CDR2 SFDVKD. CDR3 in DNA: TGTGCCACCGGGGACAGGGGTAACGAGGATGAAAAACTGTTTTTT. Its translation: CATGDRGNEDEKLFF.

This clonotype was observed at least ten times. The chain joins TRBV5-6 to TRBJ2-7, with TRBD2 matching 8 bases. This CDR3 has 16 residues. From germline, CDR1 is SGHDT and CDR2 YYEEEE. V dropped 4 bases and J dropped 0; count of bases not matched to a gene: 9. The chain's CDR3 is CASSAGSGGLSYEQYF. The CDR3 coding sequence is TGTGCCAGCAGCGCAGGGAGCGGGGGTCTCTCCTACGAGCAGTACTTC.

CDR3: CASSTDRVGEAFF. CDR3 in DNA: TGTGCCAGCAGTACGGACAGGGTCGGAGAAGCTTTCTTT. The genes are TRBV7-3 and TRBJ1-1; the match to TRBD1 covers 8 bases. Looked up from germline, CDR1 is SGHTA and CDR2 is FQGTGA. Germline trimming cut 6 bases from V and 8 bases from J; bases unmatched to any gene: 8. This CDR3 comprises 13 residues.